The 10 T cell receptor beta chains reported below all come from one sample, sequenced in a study of T cell changes during pregnancy in multiple sclerosis. The table came from immunoSEQ multiplex PCR; TCRdb's copy has only in-frame clones and leaves some out. The repertoire includes about 62,000 clones, about nine tenths of them detected once, and about 2.5% sits in the top ten. The sample in question was peripheral blood, obtained in the first trimester of pregnancy. The receptors were sampled from a female donor with multiple sclerosis, enrolled in a pregnancy study.

The J gene is TRBJ2-7, the V gene TRBV4-2; tentative D call: TRBD2 (6 bases). Trimming left V 2 bases short and J 3 bases short, with 11 bases between. Germline CDR1 LGHNA, CDR2 YNFKEQ. There are 14 residues in the CDR3. This chain's CDR3 is CASSQQGGNYEQYF. CDR3 in DNA: TGTGCCAGCAGCCAACAGGGCGGGAACTACGAGCAGTACTTC.

The chain is built from TRBV18 and TRBJ2-1, with 7 bases identical to TRBD2. Germline trimming cut 3 bases from V and 2 bases from J; bases unmatched to any gene: 4. Germline-derived CDR1 and CDR2 are KGHSH and LQKENI. The CDR3 totals 15 residues. The CDR3: CASSPGGDTYNEQFF. The CDR3 DNA follows: TGTGCCAGCTCACCGGGAGGGGATACCTACAATGAGCAGTTCTTC.

The chain recombines TRBV7-2 with TRBJ1-3; TRBD1 agrees at 9 bases. Trimming took 5 bases from V and 2 from J; bases not matched to a gene: 10. CDR3 length equals 17 residues. CDR1 SGHTA and CDR2 FQGNSA come from the germline V gene. The CDR3 loop is CASSAQQGAYAGNTIYF. The CDR3 DNA follows: TGTGCCAGCAGCGCGCAACAGGGGGCTTACGCTGGAAACACCATATATTTT.

V gene TRBV5-4 combines with J gene TRBJ1-2, with TRBD1 matching over 9 bases. The length of the CDR3 is 18 residues. J was trimmed by 2 bases and V by 3 bases; bases with no gene match: 14. Germline values: CDR1 SGHNT, CDR2 YYREEE (reference sequence). The CDR3 loop reads CASSSPHRDRVLNYGYTF. The CDR3 bases are TGTGCCAGCAGCTCCCCGCACCGGGACAGGGTCCTAAACTATGGCTACACCTTC.

The V gene is TRBV5-4, the J gene TRBJ2-5; D not resolved. The length of the CDR3 is 14 residues. Germline assignment: CDR1 SGHNT and CDR2 YYREEE (reference sequence). Trimming stripped 0 bases from V and 1 base from J, with 7 bases between. CDR3 sequence (DNA): TGTGCCAGCAGCTTGGGTGTCAGCCAAGAGACCCAGTACTTC. The encoded protein is CASSLGVSQETQYF.

V is TRBV5-1 and J is TRBJ2-3; the D gene is possibly TRBD2 (6 bases). The CDR3 length is 14 residues. V was shortened by 5 bases and J by 1 base, with 11 bases between the two germline ends. CDR1 and CDR2 from the germline V gene are SGHRS and YFSETQ. This CDR3 reads CASRGGFGTDTQYF. The CDR3 DNA sequence: TGCGCCAGCAGGGGAGGTTTCGGCACAGATACGCAGTATTTT. The whole variable domain, filled in from reference TRBV5-1 and TRBJ2-3, reads KAGVTQTPRYLIKTRGQQVTLSCSPISGHRSVSWYQQTPGQGLQFLFEYFSETQRNKGNFPGRFSGRQFSNSRSEMNVSTLELGDSALYLCASRGGFGTDTQYFGPGTRLTVL.

This chain uses TRBV20-1 with TRBJ1-2, with TRBD1 matching over 7 bases. The CDR3 runs 11 residues. The V gene's germline CDR1 is DFQATT and CDR2 SNEGSKA (reference sequence). J gave up 9 bases and V 6 bases, and 7 bases lay outside the gene matches. The CDR3 sequence: CSAPTGPSYTF. The CDR3 DNA reads as TGCAGTGCGCCGACAGGGCCAAGCTACACCTTC.

This chain links TRBV4-3 with TRBJ2-1; 7 bases are shared with TRBD1. Germline lookup yields CDR1 LGHNA and CDR2 YSLEER. After removal of 4 bases from V and 9 bases from J, the junction contained 6 bases not matched to a gene. CDR3 length: 13 amino acids. The CDR3 region has the DNA TGCGCCAGCAGCCGCACAGGGGAGCGTGAGCAGTTCTTC. Translated: CASSRTGEREQFF.

V and J are TRBV29-1 and TRBJ1-2; 7 bases map to TRBD1. The CDR3 sequence is 12 residues long. The V gene end was trimmed by 7 bases and the J gene end by 3 bases; junction bases not matched to a gene: 5. Germline assignment: CDR1 SQVTM and CDR2 ANQGSEA. CDR3 loop: CSGTTGDYGYTF. CDR3 DNA: TGCAGCGGCACAACAGGGGACTATGGCTACACCTTC.

The V gene is TRBV2, the J gene TRBJ1-1, with D uncertain. CDR3 size: 12 residues. Between the trimmed V and J ends, which lost 6 bases and 0 bases, there was a span of 5 bases. Germline lookup yields CDR1 SNHLY and CDR2 FYNNEI. The CDR3 reads CASSEMNTEAFF. CDR3 nucleotides: TGTGCCAGCAGCGAGATGAACACTGAAGCTTTCTTT.